The 9 T cell receptor beta chains listed next were all sequenced from one sample in a study of cytomegalovirus exposure and HLA in healthy donors. Primers: 60 Vbeta forward and 13 Jbeta reverse. Measured with immunoSEQ multiplex PCR; TCRdb has only the in-frame clones, and not every one. The sample comprises over 150,000 clones, approximately 85% of which are singletons, and 4.8% rests with the top ten. Sequenced: PBMCs. These receptors were taken from a girl between 5 and 17 years old in good health and CMV-seropositive.

This chain uses TRBV4-1 with TRBJ1-3; D remains unclear. CDR1 is MGHRA, CDR2 YSYEKL, per germline. There are 17 residues in the CDR3. V was trimmed by 0 bases and J by 1 base, leaving 13 bases between them. For the CDR3, the DNA is TGCGCCAGCAGCCAAGATAATCGTGGAGGATCTGGAAACACCATATATTTT. Amino acids: CASSQDNRGGSGNTIYF.

The rearrangement joins TRBV7-9 to TRBJ2-7; 8 bases map to TRBD2. The CDR3 consists of 14 residues. Per germline, CDR1 SEHNR and CDR2 FQNEAQ (reference sequence). J lost 8 bases, V lost 1 base, and 7 bases had no gene match. The CDR3 DNA is TGTGCCAGCAGCTTAGGTGGTAGCGGGGAAAAGCAGTACTTC. Protein sequence: CASSLGGSGEKQYF.

The chain joins TRBV27 to TRBJ1-1; 9 bases align to TRBD1. Germline trimming cut 6 bases from V and 3 bases from J; bases unmatched to any gene: 5. The CDR3 sequence is 14 residues long. Germline V gives CDR1 MNHEY, CDR2 SMNVEV (reference sequence). The DNA of the CDR3 is TGTGCCAGCAGGGGACAGGGTTGGGACACTGAAGCTTTCTTT. It is translated as CASRGQGWDTEAFF.

V gene TRBV19 combines with J gene TRBJ1-3; TRBD1 matches at 7 bases. There are 15 residues in the CDR3. Germline trimming cut 10 bases from V and 0 bases from J; bases unmatched to any gene: 9. Germline loops: CDR1 LNHDA, CDR2 SQIVND (reference sequence). The CDR3: CATTGEIRSGNTIYF. Written as DNA, the CDR3 is TGTGCCACCACAGGGGAGATCCGCTCTGGAAACACCATATATTTT.

The V call is TRBV2, the J call TRBJ1-3; D ambiguous. Germline lookup yields CDR1 SNHLY and CDR2 FYNNEI. Trimming shortened V by 6 bases and J by 3 bases, and 12 bases separated the two germline ends. The CDR3 is 14 residues long. The CDR3 loop is CASSRVGLGNTIYF. DNA of the CDR3: TGTGCCAGCAGCCGGGTCGGACTTGGAAACACCATATATTTT.

J is TRBJ2-1 and V is TRBV27; 14 bases line up with TRBD2. Germline V gives CDR1 MNHEY, CDR2 SMNVEV (reference sequence). With V trimmed by 0 bases and J by 5 bases, 9 bases remained unmatched. The length of the CDR3 is 19 residues. CDR3 bases: TGTGCCAGCAGTTTATCTTCCGGACTAGCGGGGGGTAGAAACAATGAGCAGTTCTTC. Protein sequence: CASSLSSGLAGGRNNEQFF.

The chain has TRBV6-6 and TRBJ1-2; possible D gene TRBD1, 5 bases. The germline V gene encodes CDR1 MNHNY and CDR2 SVGAGI (reference sequence). The CDR3 has 13 residues. Trimming removed 6 bases from V and 4 bases from J, with 12 bases in between. The CDR3 DNA sequence: TGTGCCAGCAGCGAGACAGAATTCTATGGCTACACCTTC. This translates into CASSETEFYGYTF.

The chain is built from TRBV5-1 and TRBJ1-1; D not certain. V gave up 0 bases and J gave up 0 bases, with 12 bases separating them. The CDR3 extends over 16 amino acids. Germline CDR1 is SGHRS and CDR2 is YFSETQ. CDR3 bases: TGCGCCAGCAGCTTGGGGGCAGATTCCATGAACACTGAAGCTTTCTTT. Translating it yields CASSLGADSMNTEAFF.

J is TRBJ2-3 and V is TRBV5-1; 7 bases are shared with TRBD1. The CDR3 spans 16 residues. Germline V gives CDR1 SGHRS, CDR2 YFSETQ. The junction had 13 bases not matched to a gene; V was cut back by 5 bases and J by 4 bases. The CDR3 here is CASRAGQGGLSDTQYF. CDR3 coding DNA: TGCGCCAGCAGGGCAGGTCAAGGGGGCCTCTCAGATACGCAGTATTTT.